Below, 4 T cell receptor beta chains from the same sample are listed, as sequenced in a study of T cells in Graves' hyperthyroidism and ophthalmopathy. RNA transcripts gave rise to amplified TCR beta CDR3 regions. An initial round of RT-PCR targeting the TCR CDR3 relied on the HTBI primer set. TCRdb reprocessed the multiplex PCR reads with MiXCR, giving one entry per CDR3 protein. Of some 600,000 distinct CDR3 sequences in the sample, approximately 14% were seen once. The sequenced material came from blood. These receptors were obtained from a woman between 25 and 40 years old with Graves' hyperthyroidism that later progressed to Graves' ophthalmopathy.

This clonotype was detected only a few times. This chain links TRBV3-1 with TRBJ1-5, with 9 bases identical to TRBD1. The CDR3 runs to 15 residues. In germline, CDR1 is LGHDT, CDR2 YNNKEL (reference sequence). The junction had 9 bases not matched to a gene; V was cut back by 4 bases and J by 8 bases. CDR3 loop: CASSPYRDRAEPQHF. The CDR3 DNA sequence: TGTGCCAGCAGCCCCTACCGGGACAGGGCCGAGCCCCAGCATTTT. Together with reference TRBV3-1 and TRBJ1-5, the CDR3 gives the full variable domain: DTAVSQTPKYLVTQMGNDKSIKCEQNLGHDTMYWYKQDSKKFLKIMFSYNNKELIINETVPNRFSPKSPDKAHLNLHINSLELGDSAVYFCASSPYRDRAEPQHFGDGTRLSIL.

This clonotype has a handful of counts. The V and J genes are TRBV10-3 and TRBJ1-2, with D possibly matching TRBD1 (5 bases). Trimming left V 7 bases short and J 14 bases short, with 20 bases between. Germline lookup yields CDR1 ENHRY and CDR2 SYGVKD. This CDR3 is 12 amino acids long. In DNA, the CDR3 is TGTGCCATCAAGCGTACGGGAGGGGAAGGTACCTTC. It encodes CAIKRTGGEGTF.

The table lists this clonotype with many counts. The chain combines TRBV20-1 with TRBJ1-2, with 9 bases identical to TRBD1. The CDR3 covers 14 residues. Trimming at V came to 2 bases and at J to 4 bases, leaving 5 bases not matched to a gene. The germline gives CDR1 DFQATT, CDR2 SNEGSKA (reference sequence). CDR3 coding DNA: TGCAGTGCTAGACCGGGACAGGGTTCCTATGGCTACACCTTC. Translating gives CSARPGQGSYGYTF.

The rearrangement links TRBV9 to TRBJ2-1; 13 nucleotides align to TRBD2. V gave up 4 bases and J gave up 7 bases; unmatched junction bases: 5. This CDR3 region has 15 residues. Germline assignment: CDR1 SGDLS and CDR2 YYNGEE. The CDR3 loop is CASSLGLAGRNEQFF. The CDR3 DNA reads TGTGCCAGCAGCTTGGGACTAGCGGGAAGGAATGAGCAGTTCTTC.